What follows are 18 T cell receptor beta chains derived from one specimen sequenced in a study of shared clonotypes between healthy human individuals. Some clones are missing from TCRdb's copy, which holds only in-frame ones; the method was immunoSEQ multiplex PCR. Here the sample spans about 1.5 million clones, nearly 99% being singletons. The sequenced sample consisted of naive CD4+ T cells sorted from blood. Subset described: CD45RA+ positively selected. The source of these receptors is a man between 25 and 39 years old in good health.

This rearrangement joins TRBV11-2 to TRBJ1-3, with TRBD1 identical over 8 bases. Germline CDR1 is SGHAT and CDR2 is FQNNGV. The V gene end was trimmed by 1 base and the J gene end by 0 bases; junction bases not matched to a gene: 5. This CDR3 comprises 17 residues. The CDR3 sequence: CASSLAPTGGSGNTIYF. In DNA form, the CDR3 reads TGTGCCAGCAGCTTAGCCCCCACAGGGGGCTCTGGAAACACCATATATTTT.

The chain joins TRBV10-2 to TRBJ1-5; maybe TRBD1 (5 bases). From germline, CDR1 is WSHSY and CDR2 SAAADI. With 3 bases removed from V and 9 bases from J, the gap between germline ends came to 18 bases. The CDR3 totals 15 residues. CDR3 sequence: CASSDPGRATRPQHF. The CDR3 region has the DNA TGCGCCAGCAGTGACCCCGGCAGGGCGACTCGGCCCCAGCATTTT.

This chain connects TRBV27 to TRBJ2-7, with a possible D match to TRBD2 (6 bases). The V and J ends lost 3 bases and 3 bases respectively, with 15 bases between them. CDR1 and CDR2 (germline): MNHEY, SMNVEV (reference sequence). The length of the CDR3 is 15 residues. CDR3 amino acids: CASSFSYGGSYEQYF. DNA for the CDR3: TGTGCCAGCAGTTTTTCGTATGGGGGGAGCTACGAGCAGTACTTC.

The V gene is TRBV5-6, the J gene TRBJ2-1, with TRBD2 identical over 8 bases. The length of the CDR3 is 16 residues. Germline CDR1 and CDR2: SGHDT and YYEEEE. Trimming took 6 bases from V and 0 from J; bases not matched to a gene: 8. The CDR3 nucleotides are TGTGCCAGCACCGAAAGCGGGAGCAGCTCCTACAATGAGCAGTTCTTC. As protein: CASTESGSSSYNEQFF.

The J gene is TRBJ2-1, the V gene TRBV4-3; D is perhaps TRBD2 (6 bases). The CDR3 extends over 18 amino acids. V was shortened by 3 bases and J by 0 bases, with 18 bases between the two germline ends. Germline loops: CDR1 LGHNA, CDR2 YSLEER. Written as DNA, the CDR3 is TGCGCCAGCAGCCAGGATCCCCCGGGGGTAAGCTCCTACAATGAGCAGTTCTTC. It specifies CASSQDPPGVSSYNEQFF.

Concerning this clone: Within the sample, other DNA sequences also encode this same CDR3. The chain is built from TRBV11-2 and TRBJ1-4; no reliable D call. The CDR3 loop spans 13 amino acids. Germline assignment: CDR1 SGHAT and CDR2 FQNNGV. Trimming took off 5 bases at V and 1 base at J, with 5 bases between the two ends. The CDR3 sequence: CASSRGTNEKLFF. The CDR3, as DNA: TGTGCCAGCAGCCGGGGAACTAATGAAAAACTGTTTTTT.

The chain couples TRBV5-1 to TRBJ2-2; tentatively, D is TRBD1 (5 bases). Germline V lookup: CDR1 SGHRS, CDR2 YFSETQ. This CDR3 contains 15 residues. V gave up 4 bases and J gave up 0 bases, with 10 bases separating them. CDR3 DNA sequence: TGCGCCAGCAGCCTCAAGACAGCGAACACCGGGGAGCTGTTTTTT. Protein sequence: CASSLKTANTGELFF.

The V gene is TRBV6-6, the J gene TRBJ1-5; TRBD1 aligns across 8 bases. The trim removed 2 bases at V and 13 bases at J, leaving 13 bases unmatched. CDR1 MNHNY and CDR2 SVGAGI come from the germline V gene (reference sequence). CDR3 size: 15 residues. The CDR3: CASSYRGQGANSQHF. For the CDR3, the DNA is TGTGCCAGCAGTTACAGGGGGCAGGGGGCTAATTCTCAGCATTTT.

The genes are TRBV7-2 and TRBJ1-4, with 10 nucleotides matching TRBD1. CDR1 and CDR2 (germline): SGHTA, FQGNSA. CDR3 size: 17 residues. Trimming cost V 5 bases and J 0 bases; bases outside gene matches: 6. This CDR3 reads CASSPRTGGTTNEKLFF. CDR3 bases: TGTGCCAGCAGCCCAAGGACAGGGGGGACAACTAATGAAAAACTGTTTTTT.

The rearrangement uses TRBV18 and TRBJ2-1; 10 nucleotides line up with TRBD2. The J segment lost 5 bases and the V segment lost 4 bases, leaving 14 bases of the junction unmatched. Germline lookup yields CDR1 KGHSH and CDR2 LQKENI. The CDR3 has 18 amino acids. CDR3 sequence reads: CASSRTGSSGSGDNEQFF. The CDR3 nucleotides are TGTGCCAGCTCACGAACCGGGTCTAGCGGGAGCGGGGACAATGAGCAGTTCTTC.

The genes are TRBV19 and TRBJ2-3; D call uncertain. Germline CDR1 and CDR2: LNHDA and SQIVND (reference sequence). The V end was cut by 7 bases, the J end by 2 bases, with 22 bases between. CDR3 size: 17 residues. Here the CDR3 reads CASTSDPVSRYTDTQYF. The CDR3 nucleotides read TGTGCCAGTACCTCGGACCCGGTTTCCCGGTACACAGATACGCAGTATTTT.

The rearrangement links TRBV15 to TRBJ2-1, with 9 bases identical to TRBD1. V dropped 3 bases and J dropped 1; count of bases not matched to a gene: 10. CDR3 length: 18 residues. Germline V gives CDR1 LNHNV, CDR2 YYDKDF (reference sequence). CDR3 nucleotide sequence: TGTGCCACCAGCAGGGGAACAGGGGGCGAGGGGTCCTACAATGAGCAGTTCTTC. It translates to CATSRGTGGEGSYNEQFF.

This rearrangement joins TRBV12-2 to TRBJ2-7. TRBV12-2 is a listed pseudogene. This CDR3 comprises 11 residues. The CDR3 region has the DNA TGTGCAAGTCGCTACTTCCAAGGCCCGTACTTC. The encoded protein is CASRYFQGPYF.

The J gene is TRBJ2-7, the V gene TRBV9; D is perhaps TRBD1 (7 bases). This CDR3 spans 15 amino acids. The V gene lost 3 bases and the J gene lost 4 bases, with 17 bases spanning the gap. Germline lookup yields CDR1 SGDLS and CDR2 YYNGEE. In DNA form, the CDR3 reads TGTGCCAGCAGCGGACAGGGAGGCCGGGCTTACGAGCAGTACTTC. It codes for CASSGQGGRAYEQYF.

The chain employs TRBV28 and TRBJ1-2; D unresolved. Germline V gene lookup returns CDR1 MDHEN and CDR2 SYDVKM. The CDR3 has 12 residues. The germline V and J ends were trimmed by 6 bases and 3 bases, with 8 bases remaining between them. CDR3 loop: CASRVRDYGYTF. CDR3 sequence (DNA): TGTGCCAGCAGGGTCAGAGACTATGGCTACACCTTC.

J is TRBJ1-1 and V is TRBV5-1; D not resolved. There are 14 residues in the CDR3. In germline, CDR1 is SGHRS, CDR2 YFSETQ. Trimming pared 1 base from V and 3 bases from J, leaving 10 bases between. The CDR3 DNA sequence: TGCGCCAGCAGCTTGTTTAACATCGACACTGAAGCTTTCTTT. It encodes CASSLFNIDTEAFF.

V and J are TRBV5-5 and TRBJ2-5, with 9 bases aligning to TRBD1. The germline V gene encodes CDR1 SGHKS and CDR2 YYEKEE (reference sequence). Trimming at V came to 4 bases and at J to 5 bases, leaving 6 bases not matched to a gene. CDR3 length: 14 residues. The CDR3 loop reads CASSHGTGWETQYF. The CDR3 DNA reads as TGTGCCAGCAGCCATGGGACAGGGTGGGAGACCCAGTACTTC.

The V gene is TRBV4-3, the J gene TRBJ2-1, with D tentatively TRBD1 or TRBD2 (5 bases each). V was pared by 4 bases and J by 2 bases, with 9 bases between. CDR3 length: 14 residues. Looked up from germline, CDR1 is LGHNA and CDR2 is YSLEER. CDR3 in DNA: TGCGCCAGCAGCCGGGACCCCACCTACAATGAGCAGTTCTTC. Encoded protein: CASSRDPTYNEQFF.